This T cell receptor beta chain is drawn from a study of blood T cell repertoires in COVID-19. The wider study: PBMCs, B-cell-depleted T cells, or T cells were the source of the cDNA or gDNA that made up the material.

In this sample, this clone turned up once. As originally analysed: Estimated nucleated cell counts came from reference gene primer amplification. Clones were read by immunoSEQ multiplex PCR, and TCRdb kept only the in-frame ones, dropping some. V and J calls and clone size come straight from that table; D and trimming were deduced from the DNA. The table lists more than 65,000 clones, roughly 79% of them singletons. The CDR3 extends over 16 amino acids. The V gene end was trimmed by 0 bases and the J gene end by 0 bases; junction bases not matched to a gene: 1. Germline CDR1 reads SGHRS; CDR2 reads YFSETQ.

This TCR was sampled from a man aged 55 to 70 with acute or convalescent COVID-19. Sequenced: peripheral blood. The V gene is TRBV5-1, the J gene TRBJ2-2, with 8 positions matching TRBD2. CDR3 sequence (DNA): TGCGCCAGCAGCTTGGGTAGCGGGGCGAACACCGGGGAGCTGTTTTTT. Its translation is CASSLGSGANTGELFF.